This entry lists 19 T cell receptor beta chains sequenced from one sample in a study of T cells after somatic rescue of genetic block. Sequencing used immunoSEQ multiplex PCR; TCRdb keeps in-frame clones, though not all of them. The sample has about 14,000 clones, 70% to 85% seen once. Sequenced material: peripheral blood mononuclear cells (PBMCs). Receptors were obtained from a boy between 10 and 17 years old.

This chain joins TRBV27 and TRBJ1-3; D not resolved. The germline gives CDR1 MNHEY, CDR2 SMNVEV (reference sequence). CDR3 length: 14 residues. Trimming pared 2 bases from V and 0 bases from J, leaving 5 bases between. CDR3 residues: CASSLRSSGNTIYF. CDR3 DNA sequence: TGTGCCAGCAGTTTAAGGAGCTCTGGAAACACCATATATTTT.

The chain has TRBV27 and TRBJ2-1, with D perhaps matching TRBD1 or TRBD2 (5 bases each). Trimming stripped 5 bases from V and 4 bases from J, with 21 bases between. The germline CDR1 and CDR2 sequences are MNHEY and SMNVEV (reference sequence). The CDR3 is made up of 17 amino acids. The CDR3 loop is CASSQTSGTSPYNEQFF. The CDR3 DNA sequence: TGTGCCAGCAGTCAGACCTCAGGGACGAGCCCTTACAATGAGCAGTTCTTC.

The chain couples TRBV11-2 to TRBJ1-1; D possibly corresponds to TRBD1 (6 bases). Per the germline V gene, CDR1 is SGHAT and CDR2 is FQNNGV. The CDR3 is 14 amino acids. V was trimmed by 5 bases and J by 0 bases, leaving 10 bases between them. CDR3 DNA sequence: TGTGCCAGCAGCATGGGACAAATGAACACTGAAGCTTTCTTT. It is translated as CASSMGQMNTEAFF.

V usage is TRBV28 and J usage is TRBJ2-3; possible D gene TRBD2, 7 bases. The germline CDR1 and CDR2 sequences are MDHEN and SYDVKM. V lost 2 bases, J lost 4 bases, and 13 bases lay in between. The CDR3 has 15 amino acids. CDR3 sequence: CASSLAGAGADTQYF. For the CDR3, the DNA is TGTGCCAGCAGTTTAGCGGGGGCCGGGGCAGATACGCAGTATTTT.

This chain uses TRBV6-1 with TRBJ2-3; the D is unclear. V lost 3 bases to trimming and J lost 6 bases, with 10 bases between them. Germline V gene sequence: CDR1 MNHNS, CDR2 SASEGT. This CDR3 is built from 13 residues. The CDR3 region is CASSETQGDTQYF. The CDR3 DNA reads as TGTGCCAGCAGTGAGACACAAGGGGATACGCAGTATTTT.

This clone was seen once. J is TRBJ2-2 and V is TRBV21-1; the table's D call, TRBD1, was not checked against the DNA. TRBV21-1 is listed as a pseudogene. The CDR3 is 16 amino acids. The CDR3 is CASSKSGVANTGELFF. Written as DNA, the CDR3 is TGTGCCAGCAGCAAATCAGGGGTGGCGAACACCGGGGAGCTGTTTTTT.

The CDR3 DNA reads as TGTGCCAGCAGCTCTGGGACGGATAGCTCCTACAATGAGCAGTTCTTC. Its translation is CASSSGTDSSYNEQFF. The chain has TRBV5-4 and TRBJ2-1, with D possibly being TRBD1 or TRBD2 (5 bases each). The CDR3 has 16 residues. Between the trimmed V and J ends, which lost 3 bases and 0 bases, there was a span of 13 bases. Germline CDR1 is SGHNT and CDR2 is YYREEE (reference sequence).

This chain joins TRBV6-5 and TRBJ1-6; TRBD1 might be the D (5 bases). The germline V gene encodes CDR1 MNHEY and CDR2 SVGAGI. The CDR3 consists of 14 residues. V lost 7 bases and J 1 base, leaving 8 bases between the germline ends. The CDR3 coding sequence is TGTGCCAGCAAGAGGGGTTCCTATAATTCACCCCTCCACTTT. Translation gives CASKRGSYNSPLHF.

Written as DNA, the CDR3 is TGTGCCAGCAGCGGCGGGGGGTCCTACAATGAGCAGTTCTTC. Protein product: CASSGGGSYNEQFF. The V and J genes are TRBV9 and TRBJ2-1; 8 nucleotides align to TRBD2. The germline V gene has CDR1 SGDLS and CDR2 YYNGEE. Trimming at V came to 3 bases and at J to 1 base, leaving 0 bases not matched to a gene. The CDR3 runs 14 residues.

This clone was picked up one time. The J gene is TRBJ1-6, the V gene TRBV5-6, with D hard to call. Looked up from germline, CDR1 is SGHDT and CDR2 is YYEEEE. Trimming stripped 2 bases from V and 10 bases from J, with 7 bases between. The CDR3 spans 12 residues. CDR3 region: CASSLYSSPLHF. CDR3 DNA: TGTGCCAGCAGCTTATATTCCTCACCCCTCCACTTT. The whole variable domain, remainder taken from reference TRBV5-6 and TRBJ1-6, is DAGVTQSPTHLIKTRGQQVTLRCSPKSGHDTVSWYQQALGQGPQFIFQYYEEEERQRGNFPDRFSGHQFPNYSSELNVNALLLGDSALYLCASSLYSSPLHFGNGTRLTVT.

The chain has TRBV28 and TRBJ2-4; the match to TRBD1 covers 7 bases. The V gene end was trimmed by 7 bases and the J gene end by 8 bases; junction bases not matched to a gene: 11. Per the germline V gene, CDR1 is MDHEN and CDR2 is SYDVKM. CDR3 length: 14 residues. The CDR3 nucleotides read TGTGCCAGCACCGGGGAAAGGGGGCAATACATTCAGTACTTC. Translated: CASTGERGQYIQYF.

The chain combines TRBV28 with TRBJ1-5; 8 bases agree with TRBD1. Germline-derived CDR1 and CDR2 are MDHEN and SYDVKM. The CDR3 extends over 16 amino acids. J gave up 7 bases and V 1 base, and 9 bases lay outside the gene matches. The CDR3 DNA is TGTGCCAGCAGTTTATCTGGCAGGGGGCCTGGACAGCCCCAGCATTTT. As protein: CASSLSGRGPGQPQHF. The variable domain in full, with the rest retrieved from reference TRBV28 and TRBJ1-5, is DVKVTQSSRYLVKRTGEKVFLECVQDMDHENMFWYRQDPGLGLRLIYFSYDVKMKEKGDIPEGYSVSREKKERFSLILESASTNQTSMYLCASSLSGRGPGQPQHFGDGTRLSIL.

This rearrangement joins TRBV7-3 to TRBJ1-1, with 8 bases matching TRBD1. Germline-derived CDR1 and CDR2 are SGHTA and FQGTGA. The trim removed 5 bases at V and 5 bases at J, leaving 4 bases unmatched. This CDR3 is built from 13 residues. CDR3 loop: CASSATGGTEAFF. CDR3 sequence (DNA): TGTGCCAGCAGCGCTACAGGGGGGACTGAAGCTTTCTTT.

By sample share, this clone is medium-sized. The chain uses TRBV7-3 and TRBJ2-5; D gene uncertain. The germline gives CDR1 SGHTA, CDR2 FQGTGA. The CDR3 has 15 residues. Between the trimmed V and J ends, which lost 3 bases and 1 base, there was a span of 12 bases. The CDR3 reads CASSFNPAPQETQYF. The CDR3 region has the DNA TGTGCCAGCAGCTTTAACCCAGCCCCCCAAGAGACCCAGTACTTC.

The rearrangement uses TRBV6-6 and TRBJ1-2; D call uncertain. CDR3 length: 15 residues. The V end lost 2 bases, the J end lost 1 base, and 11 bases lay between the germline ends. Germline lookup yields CDR1 MNHNY and CDR2 SVGAGI (reference sequence). The CDR3 reads CASSYPLHLNYGYTF. CDR3 DNA: TGTGCCAGCAGTTACCCGCTGCACCTTAACTATGGCTACACCTTC.

This clone was observed a handful of times. V usage is TRBV19 and J usage is TRBJ1-1; D not resolved. The V end was cut by 5 bases, the J end by 7 bases, with 8 bases between. Germline lookup yields CDR1 LNHDA and CDR2 SQIVND (reference sequence). The CDR3 covers 11 residues. CDR3 protein: CASSATREAFF. DNA for the CDR3: TGTGCCAGTAGTGCGACACGTGAAGCTTTCTTT.

The chain has TRBV7-4 and TRBJ1-1; TRBD1 aligns across 7 bases. The CDR3 has 14 residues. In germline, CDR1 is SGHVT, CDR2 SQSDAQ. V lost 5 bases, J lost 5 bases, and 8 bases stayed unmatched. CDR3: CASSPNRGSTEAFF. Written as DNA, the CDR3 is TGTGCCAGCAGCCCTAACAGGGGATCAACTGAAGCTTTCTTT.

This rearrangement joins TRBV9 to TRBJ1-2, with 9 bases lining up with TRBD1. The V gene's germline CDR1 is SGDLS and CDR2 YYNGEE. V was pared by 0 bases and J by 0 bases, with 12 bases of the junction left unmatched. The CDR3 has 19 amino acids. The chain's CDR3 is CASSVATGTGRLANYGYTF. The DNA for the CDR3 is TGTGCCAGCAGCGTAGCCACCGGGACAGGGCGTTTAGCTAACTATGGCTACACCTTC.

The chain recombines TRBV7-3 with TRBJ2-7; 8 bases fit TRBD1. The CDR3 totals 15 residues. The V segment lost 3 bases and the J segment 1 base; nucleotides outside the gene matches: 5. CDR1 SGHTA and CDR2 FQGTGA come from the germline V gene. The CDR3 sequence: CASSLAGGRSYEQYF. CDR3 sequence (DNA): TGTGCCAGCAGCTTGGCAGGGGGCAGGTCCTACGAGCAGTACTTC. Variable domain in full (rest from reference TRBV7-3 and TRBJ2-7): GAGVSQTPSNKVTEKGKYVELRCDPISGHTALYWYRQSLGQGPEFLIYFQGTGAADDSGLPNDRFFAVRPEGSVSTLKIQRTERGDSAVYLCASSLAGGRSYEQYFGPGTRLTVT.